This TCR beta chain was recorded in a study of cytomegalovirus exposure and HLA in healthy donors. Overall study results and limits: The classifier reportedly diagnosed cytomegalovirus status with high sensitivity and specificity. Exclusion as indistinguishable affected some V segments, including TRBV6-2 and TRBV6-3. Later, TCR association rates were found to vary by HLA locus, highest for DRB1 and lowest for HLA-C.

Per germline, CDR1 SNHLY and CDR2 FYNNEI. The J segment lost 6 bases and the V segment lost 6 bases, leaving 5 bases of the junction unmatched. The CDR3 is 13 amino acids. With 60 Vbeta and 13 Jbeta primers, the PCR was carried out. Assay: immunoSEQ multiplex PCR; the TCRdb copy retains only in-frame clones and omits some. The sample contains more than 95,000 clones, 78% of which appear only once. While unrecorded immune exposures were likely, the donors were nominally healthy when sampled. Of note for this clone: The target antigen is unknown.

This rearrangement joins TRBV2 to TRBJ1-2, with 9 bases identical to TRBD1. This receptor was obtained from a man aged 30 to 39 in good health and CMV-seropositive. Sequenced sample: PBMCs. CDR3 region: CASREQGANGYTF. CDR3 coding DNA: TGTGCCAGCAGGGAACAGGGGGCCAATGGCTACACCTTC.